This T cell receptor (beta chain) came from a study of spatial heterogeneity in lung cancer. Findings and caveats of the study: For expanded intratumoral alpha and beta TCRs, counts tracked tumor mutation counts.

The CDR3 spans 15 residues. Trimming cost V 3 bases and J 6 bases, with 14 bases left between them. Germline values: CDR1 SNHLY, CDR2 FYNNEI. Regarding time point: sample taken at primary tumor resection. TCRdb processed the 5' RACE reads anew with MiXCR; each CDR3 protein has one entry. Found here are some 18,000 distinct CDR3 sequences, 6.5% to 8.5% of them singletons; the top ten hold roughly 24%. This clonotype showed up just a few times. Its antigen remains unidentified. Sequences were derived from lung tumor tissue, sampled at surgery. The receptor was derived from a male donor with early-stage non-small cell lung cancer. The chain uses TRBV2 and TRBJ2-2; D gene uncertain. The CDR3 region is CASSDDWGGAGELFF. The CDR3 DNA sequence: TGTGCCAGCAGTGACGATTGGGGTGGGGCCGGGGAGCTGTTTTTT.